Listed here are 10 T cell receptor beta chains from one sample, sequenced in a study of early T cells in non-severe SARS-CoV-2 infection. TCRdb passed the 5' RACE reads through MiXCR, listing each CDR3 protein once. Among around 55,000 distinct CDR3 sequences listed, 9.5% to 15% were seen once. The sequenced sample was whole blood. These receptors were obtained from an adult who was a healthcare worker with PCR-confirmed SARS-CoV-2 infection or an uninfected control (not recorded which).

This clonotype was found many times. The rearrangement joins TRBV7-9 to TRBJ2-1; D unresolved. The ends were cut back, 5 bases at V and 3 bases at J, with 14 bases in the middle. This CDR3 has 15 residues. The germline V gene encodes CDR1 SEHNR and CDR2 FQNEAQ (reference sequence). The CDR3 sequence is CASSPFDINYNEQFF. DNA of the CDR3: TGTGCCAGCAGCCCTTTCGACATTAACTACAATGAGCAGTTCTTC.

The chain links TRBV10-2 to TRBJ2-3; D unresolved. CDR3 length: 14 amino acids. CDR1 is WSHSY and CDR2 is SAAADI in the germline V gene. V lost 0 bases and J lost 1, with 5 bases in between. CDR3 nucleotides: TGCGCCAGCAGTGAGTCGAGTGGCACAGATACGCAGTATTTT. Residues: CASSESSGTDTQYF.

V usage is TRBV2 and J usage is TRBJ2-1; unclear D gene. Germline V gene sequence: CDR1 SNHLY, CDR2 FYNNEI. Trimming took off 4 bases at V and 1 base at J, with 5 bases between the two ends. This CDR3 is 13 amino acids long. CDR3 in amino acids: CASSVDSYNEQFF. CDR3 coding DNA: TGTGCCAGCAGTGTCGATTCCTACAATGAGCAGTTCTTC.

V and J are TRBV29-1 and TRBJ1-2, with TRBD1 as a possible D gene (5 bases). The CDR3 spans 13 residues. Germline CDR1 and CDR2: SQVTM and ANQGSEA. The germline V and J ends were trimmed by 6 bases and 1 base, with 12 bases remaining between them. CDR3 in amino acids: CSVQTALNYGYTF. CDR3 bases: TGCAGCGTGCAGACAGCACTTAACTATGGCTACACCTTC.

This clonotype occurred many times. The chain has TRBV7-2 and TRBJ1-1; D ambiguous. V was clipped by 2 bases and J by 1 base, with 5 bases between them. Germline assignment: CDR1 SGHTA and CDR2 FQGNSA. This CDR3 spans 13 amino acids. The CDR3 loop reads CASSLRRNTEAFF. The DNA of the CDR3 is TGTGCCAGCAGCTTAAGGAGGAACACTGAAGCTTTCTTT.

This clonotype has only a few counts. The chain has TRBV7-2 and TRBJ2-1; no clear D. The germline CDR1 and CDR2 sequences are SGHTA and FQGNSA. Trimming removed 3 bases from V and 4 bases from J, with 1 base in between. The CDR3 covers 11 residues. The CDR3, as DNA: TGTGCCAGCAGCTTTTACAATGAGCAGTTCTTC. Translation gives CASSFYNEQFF.

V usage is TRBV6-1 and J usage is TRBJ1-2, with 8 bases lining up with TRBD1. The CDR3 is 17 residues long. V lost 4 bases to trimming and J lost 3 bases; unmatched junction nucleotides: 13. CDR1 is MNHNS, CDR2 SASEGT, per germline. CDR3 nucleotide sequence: TGTGCCAGCAGTGCCGGACAGGGAAGCCGCTCTCACTATGGCTACACCTTC. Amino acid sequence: CASSAGQGSRSHYGYTF.

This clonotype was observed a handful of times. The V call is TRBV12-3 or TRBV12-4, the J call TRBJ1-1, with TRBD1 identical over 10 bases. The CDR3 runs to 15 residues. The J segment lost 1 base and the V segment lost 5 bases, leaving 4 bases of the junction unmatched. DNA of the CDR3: TGTGCCAGCAGTGACAGGGGGCGGGGGAACACTGAAGCTTTCTTT. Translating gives CASSDRGRGNTEAFF.

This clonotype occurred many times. The CDR3 DNA sequence: TGTGCCAGCAGTGCCTCCGGGACAAGGACTCGGGTCACCGGGGAGCTGTTTTTT. It codes for CASSASGTRTRVTGELFF. This chain joins TRBV12-3 or TRBV12-4 and TRBJ2-2, with D possibly TRBD1 on 6 matching bases. CDR3 length: 18 residues. Deletions cut 5 bases from V and 4 bases from J, with 23 bases between.

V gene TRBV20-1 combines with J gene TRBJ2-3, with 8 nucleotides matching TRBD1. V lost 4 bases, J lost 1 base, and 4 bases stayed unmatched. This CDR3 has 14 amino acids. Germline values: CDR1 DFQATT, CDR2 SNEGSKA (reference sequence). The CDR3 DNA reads TGCAGTGCTACAGGGGGCGACGGCACAGATACGCAGTATTTT. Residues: CSATGGDGTDTQYF.